This entry features one TCR beta chain sequence. Germline V gives CDR1 MDHEN, CDR2 SYDVKM. The CDR3 runs 13 residues. Trimming cost V 5 bases and J 1 base, with 8 bases left between them. This entry is derived from a study of shared clonotypes between healthy human individuals. TCRdb's copy holds only in-frame clones and misses some; the assay was immunoSEQ multiplex PCR. Here the sample spans approximately 650,000 clones, over 95% being singletons. Terminally differentiated effector memory CD45RA+ cells were excluded by CCR7 positive selection of CD45RO-negative cells. Nashville, Tennessee was home to all donors, each a Caucasian adult.

This sequence originates from a woman aged 30 to 39 in good health. This sequence joins TRBV28 and TRBJ1-2, with D uncertain. Sequenced sample: naive CD8+ T cells sorted from blood. As DNA, the CDR3 is TGTGCCAGCAGTACCGGACTTAACTATGGCTACACCTTC. Its protein product is CASSTGLNYGYTF.